This passage covers 7 T cell receptor beta chains from one sample sequenced in a study. TCRdb redid the calling of the RT-PCR reads with MiXCR, one entry per CDR3 protein. The table includes about 680,000 distinct CDR3 sequences, 14% detected once. Sample: memory CD4+ T cells from blood. The receptors come from a female donor in good health, serving as a healthy control.

This clonotype appeared a few times. The chain has TRBV5-1 and TRBJ2-1; 9 positions agree with TRBD1. The V segment lost 7 bases and the J segment 6 bases; nucleotides outside the gene matches: 11. In germline, CDR1 is SGHRS, CDR2 YFSETQ. This CDR3 has 15 residues. CDR3 protein: CASHEQGAGGNEQFF. CDR3 DNA sequence: TGCGCCAGCCATGAACAGGGGGCAGGGGGCAATGAGCAGTTCTTC.

This clonotype was counted at least ten times. The CDR3, as DNA: TGTGCCATCAGCCCCCTAGGGGACACCGGGGAGCTGTTTTTT. Amino acid sequence: CAISPLGDTGELFF. The V call is TRBV10-3, the J call TRBJ2-2; perhaps TRBD1 as D (5 bases). The CDR3 spans 14 residues. CDR1 is ENHRY, CDR2 SYGVKD, per germline. Trimming stripped 6 bases from V and 3 bases from J, with 11 bases between.

This clonotype appeared a few times. This CDR3 reads CSARVPGLAIYNEQFF. CDR3 sequence (DNA): TGCAGTGCTAGAGTGCCGGGACTAGCGATCTACAATGAGCAGTTCTTC. The chain uses TRBV20-1 and TRBJ2-1; 10 nucleotides line up with TRBD2. Trimming at V came to 1 base and at J to 3 bases, leaving 6 bases not matched to a gene. The CDR3 covers 16 residues. Germline CDR1 and CDR2: DFQATT and SNEGSKA (reference sequence).

This chain uses TRBV7-2 with TRBJ2-7; tentative D call: TRBD1 (6 bases). V lost 1 base and J lost 6, with 10 bases in between. Germline V gene data show CDR1 as SGHTA and CDR2 as FQGNSA. The CDR3 runs 13 residues. The CDR3 DNA reads TGTGCCAGCAGCTTAGATGGGGGCTTCGAGCAGTACTTC. Translation: CASSLDGGFEQYF. Supplemented by reference TRBV7-2 and TRBJ2-7, the full variable domain reads GAGVSQSPSNKVTEKGKDVELRCDPISGHTALYWYRQSLGQGLEFLIYFQGNSAPDKSGLPSDRFSAERTGGSVSTLTIQRTQQEDSAVYLCASSLDGGFEQYFGPGTRLTVT.

The rearrangement links TRBV29-1 to TRBJ2-7, with D maybe TRBD2 (6 bases). With 4 bases removed from V and 6 bases from J, the gap between germline ends came to 19 bases. Germline loops: CDR1 SQVTM, CDR2 ANQGSEA. This CDR3 is built from 14 residues. CDR3 amino acids: CSVGWEGGQVEQYF. The CDR3 coding sequence is TGCAGCGTTGGATGGGAAGGAGGGCAAGTCGAGCAGTACTTC.

The chain combines TRBV29-1 with TRBJ1-1, with a tentative D call TRBD1 (5 bases). This CDR3 contains 14 residues. CDR1 SQVTM and CDR2 ANQGSEA come from the germline V gene. Trimming stripped 4 bases from V and 0 bases from J, with 12 bases between. This chain's CDR3 is CSVGGPTVNTEAFF. The CDR3 region has the DNA TGCAGCGTTGGGGGACCGACTGTGAACACTGAAGCTTTCTTT.

This clonotype has only a few counts. The chain carries TRBV12-3 or TRBV12-4 and TRBJ1-2; TRBD1 aligns across 7 bases. V lost 3 bases, J lost 4 bases, and 5 bases stayed unmatched. This CDR3 contains 14 residues. As DNA, the CDR3 is TGTGCCAGCAGTTTGGGGACAGCGCCCTATGGCTACACCTTC. Amino acid sequence: CASSLGTAPYGYTF.